This T cell receptor beta chain was identified in a study of shared clonotypes between healthy human individuals. The assay used deep level. Across several immunoSEQ plates, the genomic DNA of each subset was split evenly. Ten immunoSEQ deep assay plates were used to sequence the DNA of unsorted PBMCs. In the original workflow: Filtering differed since immunoSEQ provided only junctions, with no quality scores. Libraries were prepared by immunoSEQ multiplex PCR; TCRdb keeps only in-frame clonotypes and omits some of them. V and J calls and clone size are given by that table; D and trimming were obtained from the DNA. The top ten hold around 13% of the sample, which has about 480,000 clones, 75% to 80% seen once. Germline V gives CDR1 SGHRS, CDR2 YFSETQ. The ends lost 0 bases at V and 1 base at J; junction bases unmatched: 8. The CDR3 is 17 amino acids.

Input material: PBMCs. The chain joins TRBV5-1 to TRBJ2-3, with 7 bases fitting TRBD2. The sequence came from a woman aged 40 to 55 in good health. Some clones in this sample may be carry-over from other donors' samples. CDR3 DNA sequence: TGCGCCAGCAGCTTGGAGGTGGGGAGGGAGGGCACAGATACGCAGTATTTT. Translation: CASSLEVGREGTDTQYF.